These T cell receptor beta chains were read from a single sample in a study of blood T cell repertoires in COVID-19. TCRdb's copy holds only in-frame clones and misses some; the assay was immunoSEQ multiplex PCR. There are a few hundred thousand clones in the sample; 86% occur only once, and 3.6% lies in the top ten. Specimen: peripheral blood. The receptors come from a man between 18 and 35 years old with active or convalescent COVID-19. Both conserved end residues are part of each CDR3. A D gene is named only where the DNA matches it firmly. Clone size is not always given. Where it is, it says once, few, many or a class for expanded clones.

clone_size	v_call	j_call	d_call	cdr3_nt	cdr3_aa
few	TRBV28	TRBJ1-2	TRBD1	TGTGCCAGCAGTGGGAGCGGGACAGGGATATATGGCTACACCTTC	CASSGSGTGIYGYTF
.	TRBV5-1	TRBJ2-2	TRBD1	TGCGCCAGCAGCTTATTACAGGGGGCCGACGGGGAGCTGTTTTTT	CASSLLQGADGELFF
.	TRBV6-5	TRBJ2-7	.	TGTGCCAGTACAGGGACCTACGAGCAGTACTTC	CASTGTYEQYF
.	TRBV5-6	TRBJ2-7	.	TGTGCCAGCAGCTTGGCTTTTTACGAGCAGTACTTC	CASSLAFYEQYF
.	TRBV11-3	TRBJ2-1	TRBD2	TGTGCCAGCAGCCCCGGGACTAGCGGGAGTAGGTACAATGAGCAGTTCTTC	CASSPGTSGSRYNEQFF
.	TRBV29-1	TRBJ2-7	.	TGCAGCGTTGAAGATCTTCAAGGGGGATCCGAGCAGTACTTC	CSVEDLQGGSEQYF
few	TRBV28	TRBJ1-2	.	TGTGCCAGCAGTTTAATTCTAAGTACCTATGGCTACACCTTC	CASSLILSTYGYTF
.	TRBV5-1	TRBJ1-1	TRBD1	TGCGCCAGCAGACCGGGACAGATGAACACTGAAGCTTTCTTT	CASRPGQMNTEAFF
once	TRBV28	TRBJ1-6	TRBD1	TGTGCCAGCAGTTCGACAGGGCACTCCTATAATTCACCCCTCCACTTT	CASSSTGHSYNSPLHF
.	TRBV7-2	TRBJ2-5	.	TGTGCCAGCAGCCTTCAGCTAGGCCAGTACTTC	CASSLQLGQYF
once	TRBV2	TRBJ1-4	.	TGTGCCAGCAGTACTAAGACTGGGGGCCTAAATGAAAAACTGTTTTTT	CASSTKTGGLNEKLFF
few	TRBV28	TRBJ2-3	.	TGTGCCAGCGGGAGTCCCCCAGATACGCAGTATTTT	CASGSPPDTQYF
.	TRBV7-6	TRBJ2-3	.	TGTGCCAGCAGCTTAGCGCTCACGGGGGTAGATGCCGATACGCAGTATTTT	CASSLALTGVDADTQYF
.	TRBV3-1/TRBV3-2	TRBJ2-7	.	TGTGCCAGCAGCCAAGCAAAGGCTAGTGGTTACGAGCAGTACTTC	CASSQAKASGYEQYF
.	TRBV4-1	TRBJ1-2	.	TGCGCCAGCAGCCCAATCGGGTCTCCCGATGGCTACACCTTC	CASSPIGSPDGYTF
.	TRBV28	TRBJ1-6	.	TGTGCCAGCAGTTTGAGCGGATCACCCCTCCACTTT	CASSLSGSPLHF
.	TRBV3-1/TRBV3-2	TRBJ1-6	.	TGTGCCAGCAGCCAAGGCAGCTATAATTCACCCCTCCACTTT	CASSQGSYNSPLHF
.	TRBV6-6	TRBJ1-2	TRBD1	TGTGCCAGCAGTGGGGACAGGGGCTTTGATGGCTACACCTTC	CASSGDRGFDGYTF
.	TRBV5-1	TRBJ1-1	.	TGCGCCAGCAGCTTTTCGGGTACTGAAGCTTTCTTT	CASSFSGTEAFF
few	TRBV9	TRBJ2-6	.	TGTGCCAGCAGCGTAGCTAGTAGGACTGGGGCCAACGTCCTGACTTTC	CASSVASRTGANVLTF
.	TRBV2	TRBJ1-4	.	TGTGCCAGCAGACTAGTGGAAACTAATGAAAAACTGTTTTTT	CASRLVETNEKLFF
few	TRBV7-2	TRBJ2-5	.	TGTGCCAGCAGCACCCGGGACACCGAGAAAGAGACCCAGTACTTC	CASSTRDTEKETQYF
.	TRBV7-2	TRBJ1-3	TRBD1	TGTGCCAGCAGCTTAGGACAGGGCAGTGGAAACACCATATATTTT	CASSLGQGSGNTIYF
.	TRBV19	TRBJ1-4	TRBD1	TGTGCCAGTAGTATCCGGCCAGGGGGCATAGGAACTAATGAAAAACTGTTTTTT	CASSIRPGGIGTNEKLFF
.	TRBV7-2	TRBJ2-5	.	TGTGCCAGCAGCAAATCTCGGGAGGAGACCCAGTACTTC	CASSKSREETQYF
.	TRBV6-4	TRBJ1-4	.	TGTGCCAGCAAATACAGCAGGGAAGATTACGAAAAACTGTTTTTT	CASKYSREDYEKLFF